This T cell receptor beta chain derives from a study of blood T cells in healthy people across ages. A J-beta primer mix and a sample-barcoded 5' primer were used in a second PCR of roughly 7 to 12 cycles. A template-switch adaptor with 12 random nucleotides tagged each cDNA molecule. A minimum of 2.5 million CDR3-containing paired-end reads was obtained for each sample. TCRdb analysed the 5' RACE reads with MiXCR anew, one entry per CDR3 protein. The table lists some 560,000 distinct CDR3 sequences, approximately 26% of them singletons. The CDR3 is 14 residues long. V shed 6 bases and J shed 5 bases, with 19 bases lying between them. Per germline, CDR1 DFQATT and CDR2 SNEGSKA (reference sequence). This sample also appeared in a second study, on T cells of mothers and their children. That source adds: Extracted RNA, in its entirety, went into cDNA synthesis at about 1.5 ug per 15 ul.

Sequencing used blood. The origin of this receptor is a boy aged 2 to 10 in good health. This chain links TRBV20-1 with TRBJ2-5; D possibly corresponds to TRBD1 (6 bases). The CDR3 DNA reads TGCAGTGCCATGGGACACCTTGAAACCGAGACCCAGTACTTC. Its translation: CSAMGHLETETQYF.